The source of this TCR beta chain is a study of cytomegalovirus exposure and HLA in healthy donors. PCR primers comprised 60 Vbeta and 13 Jbeta primers. Study processing details: About 12 million of the approximately 80 million unique TCR beta chains counted in a later analysis were shared. Sequenced by immunoSEQ multiplex PCR; TCRdb stores in-frame clones only, minus some. The DNA gave D and trimming, while V, J and clone size come from that table. The sample records around 150,000 clones, less than 80% being singletons. Study-wide results and limits: Across all donors, roughly uniform sequencing depth was an assumption of the presence/absence analyses. Across donors, most TCRs were seen rarely, yet some public ones were widespread.

This CDR3 region has 11 residues. V lost 3 bases and J 4 bases, leaving 6 bases between the germline ends. Germline V gives CDR1 GTSNPN, CDR2 SVGIG (reference sequence). This clone was observed once. The antigen is not known. The gene calls are TRBV30 and TRBJ2-5; D not certain. The material sequenced was PBMCs. The receptor comes from a man aged 35 to 55 in good health and CMV-seropositive. This CDR3 is CAWSSSETQYF. DNA for the CDR3: TGTGCCTGGAGCTCCTCAGAGACCCAGTACTTC. The variable domain in full, completed from reference TRBV30 and TRBJ2-5, reads SQTIHQWPATLVQPVGSPLSLECTVEGTSNPNLYWYRQAAGRGLQLLFYSVGIGQISSEVPQNLSASRPQDRQFILSSKKLLLSDSGFYLCAWSSSETQYFGPGTRLLVL.